The 18 T cell receptor beta chains in this list originate from one sample, sequenced in a study of Ad26.COV2.S vaccination and SARS-CoV-2 variants. The assay was immunoSEQ multiplex PCR, and TCRdb's table has in-frame clones only and misses some. This table has about 180,000 clones, around 88% appearing once. The source material was peripheral blood, sampled after recovery from COVID-19. All receptors derive from a human donor who had recovered from COVID-19.

The chain recombines TRBV20-1 with TRBJ2-5; D is undetermined. Germline V gene lookup returns CDR1 DFQATT and CDR2 SNEGSKA (reference sequence). There are 11 residues in the CDR3. Trimming pared 4 bases from V and 7 bases from J, leaving 10 bases between. CDR3 amino acids: CSATVTPTQYF. CDR3 nucleotide sequence: TGCAGTGCTACCGTCACGCCGACCCAGTACTTC.

The genes are TRBV19 and TRBJ2-1; D unresolved. Looked up from germline, CDR1 is LNHDA and CDR2 is SQIVND (reference sequence). The ends were cut back, 5 bases at V and 6 bases at J, with 14 bases in the middle. This CDR3 is 14 amino acids long. The CDR3 nucleotides read TGTGCCAGTAGTTCGACGGTCCCCCGCAATGAGCAGTTCTTC. This encodes CASSSTVPRNEQFF.

The V call is TRBV28, the J call TRBJ1-2, with D unclear. The CDR3 has 14 amino acids. Trimming took 7 bases from V and 4 from J, leaving 16 bases between them. Germline CDR1 reads MDHEN; CDR2 reads SYDVKM. This CDR3 reads CASTSPAIFYGYTF. DNA for the CDR3: TGTGCCAGCACGTCCCCGGCCATTTTCTATGGCTACACCTTC.

V is TRBV2 and J is TRBJ1-2; D not certain. Germline V lookup: CDR1 SNHLY, CDR2 FYNNEI. Trimming stripped 7 bases from V and 5 bases from J, with 11 bases between. This CDR3 has 12 amino acids. CDR3 bases: TGTGCCAGCAAGGGCGGCGGATATGGCTACACCTTC. Protein sequence: CASKGGGYGYTF.

As DNA, the CDR3 is TGTGCCAGCAGTGTAGCGGGGGGGCCAGCGAATGAGCAGTTCTTC. Translation gives CASSVAGGPANEQFF. This rearrangement joins TRBV6-4 to TRBJ2-1; 11 nucleotides line up with TRBD2. V lost 4 bases to trimming and J lost 7 bases; unmatched junction nucleotides: 6. Germline assignment: CDR1 MRHNA and CDR2 SNTAGT. CDR3 size: 15 residues.

This chain uses TRBV7-8 with TRBJ2-7, with 8 bases that match TRBD1. Germline V CDR1 and CDR2: SGHVS, FQNEAQ. The junction had 8 bases not matched to a gene; V was cut back by 4 bases and J by 6 bases. The length of the CDR3 is 14 residues. This CDR3 is CASSSGGGWGEQYF. The CDR3 region has the DNA TGTGCCAGCAGCTCAGGGGGCGGATGGGGCGAGCAGTACTTC.

The chain combines TRBV5-6 with TRBJ1-2, with TRBD1 matching over 7 bases. Germline V gene lookup returns CDR1 SGHDT and CDR2 YYEEEE. The ends lost 4 bases at V and 5 bases at J; junction bases unmatched: 17. This CDR3 is 17 amino acids long. The CDR3, as DNA: TGTGCCAGCAGCGTACGGGGGGCGGGACAGCATACTTATGGCTACACCTTC. Amino acids: CASSVRGAGQHTYGYTF.

V and J are TRBV5-1 and TRBJ1-5; no firm D call. In germline, CDR1 is SGHRS, CDR2 YFSETQ. Deletions cut 0 bases from V and 0 bases from J, with 4 bases between. CDR3 length: 14 amino acids. The DNA for the CDR3 is TGCGCCAGCAGCTTGGACGGTAGCAATCAGCCCCAGCATTTT. Amino acids: CASSLDGSNQPQHF.

A single count supports this clone. The V and J genes are TRBV27 and TRBJ2-5; 10 nucleotides line up with TRBD2. CDR1 and CDR2 (germline): MNHEY, SMNVEV (reference sequence). The trim removed 6 bases at V and 5 bases at J, leaving 6 bases unmatched. The CDR3 is made up of 14 amino acids. CDR3 nucleotides: TGTGCCAGCAGCGGACTAGCGGCTTCTGAGACCCAGTACTTC. Amino acids: CASSGLAASETQYF.

V gene TRBV2 combines with J gene TRBJ2-7; D gene uncertain. This CDR3 region has 15 residues. V was cut by 2 bases and J by 3 bases, with 14 bases left in between. CDR1 is SNHLY and CDR2 is FYNNEI in the germline V gene. CDR3 coding DNA: TGTGCCAGCAGTGAACAGTCAGAGAAGGACTACGAGCAGTACTTC. Translation: CASSEQSEKDYEQYF.

The rearrangement joins TRBV12-3 or TRBV12-4 to TRBJ2-3; D gene ambiguous. The CDR3 totals 13 residues. Trimming removed 6 bases at V and 0 bases at J, with 7 bases between. CDR3 in DNA: TGTGCCAGCAGCCCGACTAGCACAGATACGCAGTATTTT. Encoded protein: CASSPTSTDTQYF.

The chain employs TRBV12-3 or TRBV12-4 and TRBJ2-1; D is unresolved. This CDR3 region has 13 residues. Trimming shortened V by 2 bases and J by 11 bases, and 13 bases separated the two germline ends. The CDR3, as DNA: TGTGCCAGCAGTTTATCCCTAGTATTTCAGCAGTTCTTC. This codes for CASSLSLVFQQFF.

The rearrangement joins TRBV5-1 to TRBJ1-1, with unresolved D. V shed 4 bases and J shed 3 bases, with 22 bases lying between them. The CDR3 consists of 17 residues. Germline loops: CDR1 SGHRS, CDR2 YFSETQ. CDR3 sequence reads: CASSPTLAELGDTEAFF. As DNA, the CDR3 is TGCGCCAGCAGCCCGACCCTGGCGGAGCTCGGGGACACTGAAGCTTTCTTT.

The chain employs TRBV9 and TRBJ2-7; 14 nucleotides line up with TRBD2. Per germline, CDR1 SGDLS and CDR2 YYNGEE. V shed 8 bases, J shed 9 bases, and the junction held 10 bases outside the gene matches. The CDR3 has 14 residues. The CDR3 nucleotides are TGTGCCAGTGGGGAGGGACTAGCGGGAGAAGGGCAGTACTTC. Amino acids: CASGEGLAGEGQYF.

As concerns this clone: Distinct nucleotide sequences in the sample also encode this CDR3. The chain couples TRBV5-6 to TRBJ2-5; 8 bases fit TRBD1. The trim removed 1 base at V and 4 bases at J, leaving 3 bases unmatched. Germline V CDR1 and CDR2: SGHDT, YYEEEE. The CDR3 sequence is 14 residues long. The CDR3 loop reads CASSLTGGGETQYF. The DNA for the CDR3 is TGTGCCAGCAGCTTGACAGGGGGAGGAGAGACCCAGTACTTC.

The chain employs TRBV5-1 and TRBJ2-7; D perhaps matches TRBD2 (6 bases). The CDR3 sequence is 15 residues long. Trimming stripped 2 bases from V and 2 bases from J, with 14 bases between. Germline V gene lookup returns CDR1 SGHRS and CDR2 YFSETQ. CDR3 bases: TGCGCCAGCAGCTTCGAACTAGCTCTGGCCTACGAGCAGTACTTC. This translates into CASSFELALAYEQYF.

V usage is TRBV25-1 and J usage is TRBJ2-7, with TRBD2 as a possible D gene (6 bases). V dropped 3 bases and J dropped 3 bases, with 12 bases sitting between them. The germline V gene encodes CDR1 MGHDK and CDR2 SYGVNS. The CDR3 is made up of 14 amino acids. The CDR3 is CASSEVGTRYEQYF. For the CDR3, the DNA is TGTGCCAGCAGTGAGGTGGGGACTCGCTACGAGCAGTACTTC.

The chain recombines TRBV6-5 with TRBJ2-7, with TRBD1 identical over 10 bases. With 7 bases clipped from V and 6 bases from J, the junction kept 6 bases outside the gene matches. The germline V gene has CDR1 MNHEY and CDR2 SVGAGI. CDR3 length: 13 amino acids. CDR3 nucleotides: TGTGCCAGCAACCGGGACAGGGGAGGCGAGCAGTACTTC. Amino acid sequence: CASNRDRGGEQYF.